The 25 T cell receptor beta chains below were found in one sample sequenced in a study of PD-1 blockade in classical Hodgkin lymphoma. Some clones are missing from TCRdb's copy, which holds only in-frame ones; the method was immunoSEQ multiplex PCR. The data contain approximately 150,000 clones, around 73% of them seen just once; the ten biggest clones take up roughly 9.2%. All trial patients relapsed after autologous stem cell transplantation. Sequences were derived from peripheral blood mononuclear cells (PBMCs), sampled before the second cycle of nivolumab. These receptor sequences come from a human donor with classical Hodgkin lymphoma.

The chain uses TRBV28 and TRBJ2-7; D call uncertain. This CDR3 spans 13 amino acids. V lost 2 bases to trimming and J lost 5 bases, with 10 bases between them. Germline CDR1 reads MDHEN; CDR2 reads SYDVKM. CDR3 sequence: CASSLLGGHEQYF. Written as DNA, the CDR3 is TGTGCCAGCAGTTTACTGGGCGGCCACGAGCAGTACTTC.

The J gene is TRBJ1-5, the V gene TRBV4-1; D not resolved. This CDR3 region has 13 residues. Per germline, CDR1 MGHRA and CDR2 YSYEKL. Trimming took 8 bases from V and 2 from J, leaving 10 bases between them. The CDR3: CASRGGGNQPQHF. The CDR3 DNA is TGCGCCAGCCGGGGAGGTGGCAATCAGCCCCAGCATTTT.

This clone was counted a single time. This chain uses TRBV10-3 with TRBJ2-5; D is uncertain. Germline CDR1 ENHRY, CDR2 SYGVKD. V was pared by 3 bases and J by 5 bases, with 10 bases between. This CDR3 has 13 residues. The CDR3 sequence is CAISEHDAETQYF. The CDR3 nucleotides are TGTGCCATCAGTGAACACGACGCGGAGACCCAGTACTTC.

V gene TRBV7-9 combines with J gene TRBJ2-3; no firm D call. The germline V and J ends were trimmed by 2 bases and 4 bases, with 7 bases remaining between them. From germline, CDR1 is SEHNR and CDR2 FQNEAQ (reference sequence). This CDR3 region has 13 residues. The chain's CDR3 is CASSLLAADTQYF. For the CDR3, the DNA is TGTGCCAGCAGCTTATTGGCCGCAGATACGCAGTATTTT.

CDR3 residues: CASNGGQATRETQYF. CDR3 bases: TGTGCCAGCAATGGGGGACAGGCGACCAGAGAGACCCAGTACTTC. The chain carries TRBV7-9 and TRBJ2-5; TRBD1 matches at 8 bases. V gave up 7 bases and J gave up 4 bases; unmatched junction bases: 11. Per the germline V gene, CDR1 is SEHNR and CDR2 is FQNEAQ (reference sequence). CDR3 size: 15 residues.

This chain uses TRBV28 with TRBJ2-7, with a weak D call TRBD1 (9 bases). The V gene's germline CDR1 is MDHEN and CDR2 SYDVKM. V shed 1 base and J shed 4 bases, with 17 bases lying between them. The CDR3 is 16 amino acids. CDR3 in amino acids: CASSLYPGGTGYEQYF. The DNA for the CDR3 is TGTGCCAGCAGTTTATATCCGGGGGGGACAGGGTACGAGCAGTACTTC.

The table lists this clone with many counts. The V gene is TRBV18, the J gene TRBJ2-5; D possibly corresponds to TRBD2 (6 bases). The ends were cut back, 1 base at V and 3 bases at J, with 6 bases in the middle. Germline V gene sequence: CDR1 KGHSH, CDR2 LQKENI. This CDR3 spans 13 amino acids. CDR3 residues: CASSPRREETQYF. The CDR3 DNA is TGTGCCAGCTCACCACGGAGGGAAGAGACCCAGTACTTC.

V and J are TRBV7-9 and TRBJ2-5; 9 nucleotides align to TRBD2. CDR1 is SEHNR and CDR2 is FQNEAQ in the germline V gene (reference sequence). V lost 4 bases and J lost 1; bases outside the gene matches: 4. There are 15 residues in the CDR3. The CDR3 DNA is TGTGCCAGCAGCTCAGGCGGGGGGGGCCAAGAGACCCAGTACTTC. Protein sequence: CASSSGGGGQETQYF.

The CDR3 sequence: CASSFLGYEQYF. DNA for the CDR3: TGTGCCAGCAGCTTTCTGGGCTACGAGCAGTACTTC. The J gene is TRBJ2-7, the V gene TRBV7-2; no reliable D call. V lost 3 bases to trimming and J lost 3 bases, with 6 bases between them. Germline V gives CDR1 SGHTA, CDR2 FQGNSA. The CDR3 consists of 12 residues.

This clone appeared once. Other DNA sequences in the sample encode the same CDR3. The rearrangement uses TRBV7-3 and TRBJ1-3; unclear D gene. V was trimmed by 0 bases and J by 0 bases, leaving 3 bases between them. Germline CDR1 SGHTA, CDR2 FQGTGA. The CDR3 covers 14 residues. The CDR3 nucleotides read TGTGCCAGCAGCTTAACAGGCTCTGGAAACACCATATATTTT. Translating gives CASSLTGSGNTIYF.

As regards this clone: The sample holds other DNA sequences that translate to the same CDR3. This rearrangement joins TRBV18 to TRBJ1-4; D is perhaps TRBD1 (5 bases). Per the germline V gene, CDR1 is KGHSH and CDR2 is LQKENI. This CDR3 is built from 15 residues. Trimming cost V 3 bases and J 0 bases, with 8 bases left between them. The CDR3, as DNA: TGTGCCAGCTCACCGCAGGGAGCAACTAATGAAAAACTGTTTTTT. Translating it yields CASSPQGATNEKLFF.

This sequence joins TRBV28 and TRBJ1-6; D call uncertain. V lost 6 bases and J lost 0, with 12 bases in between. Germline V gene sequence: CDR1 MDHEN, CDR2 SYDVKM. The CDR3 is made up of 16 amino acids. The CDR3 sequence: CASSMAGSSYNSPLHF. The DNA of the CDR3 is TGTGCCAGCAGCATGGCGGGCAGCTCCTATAATTCACCCCTCCACTTT.

Remarks on this clone: The same CDR3 is also encoded by other DNA sequences in this sample. The chain recombines TRBV7-2 with TRBJ2-1; TRBD2 agrees at 10 bases. Germline V gene lookup returns CDR1 SGHTA and CDR2 FQGNSA. The CDR3 is made up of 15 amino acids. V trimming: 3 bases; J trimming: 2 bases; junction bases outside the gene matches: 1. CDR3 loop: CASSFSGRAYNEQFF. The CDR3 DNA reads TGTGCCAGCAGCTTCAGCGGGAGGGCCTACAATGAGCAGTTCTTC. Full variable domain (rest looked up from reference TRBV7-2 and TRBJ2-1): GAGVSQSPSNKVTEKGKDVELRCDPISGHTALYWYRQSLGQGLEFLIYFQGNSAPDKSGLPSDRFSAERTGGSVSTLTIQRTQQEDSAVYLCASSFSGRAYNEQFFGPGTRLTVL.

J is TRBJ1-2 and V is TRBV29-1; 7 nucleotides align to TRBD1. The CDR3 consists of 12 residues. CDR1 and CDR2 (germline): SQVTM, ANQGSEA. The ends lost 7 bases at V and 3 bases at J; junction bases unmatched: 5. The CDR3 region has the DNA TGCAGCGGTCGACAGGGCGACTATGGCTACACCTTC. Its protein is CSGRQGDYGYTF. The full variable domain, rest sourced from reference TRBV29-1 and TRBJ1-2, is SAVISQKPSRDICQRGTSLTIQCQVDSQVTMMFWYRQQPGQSLTLIATANQGSEATYESGFVIDKFPISRPNLTFSTLTVSNMSPEDSSIYLCSGRQGDYGYTFGSGTRLTVV.

The chain couples TRBV29-1 to TRBJ2-3; tentatively, D is TRBD2 (6 bases). Trimming took 0 bases from V and 6 from J, leaving 13 bases between them. The CDR3 extends over 14 amino acids. Germline CDR1 SQVTM, CDR2 ANQGSEA. CDR3 loop: CSVEDRGGTDTQYF. The DNA for the CDR3 is TGCAGCGTTGAAGATCGAGGAGGGACCGATACGCAGTATTTT.

This chain links TRBV28 with TRBJ2-7, with D tentatively TRBD2 (6 bases). Germline V CDR1 and CDR2: MDHEN, SYDVKM. Trimming shortened V by 3 bases and J by 4 bases, and 13 bases separated the two germline ends. The CDR3 length is 14 residues. CDR3 sequence (DNA): TGTGCCAGCAGTTTCATGGAGGGGTCGTACGAGCAGTACTTC. It translates to CASSFMEGSYEQYF.

J is TRBJ1-1 and V is TRBV19, with a tentative D call TRBD1 (5 bases). Trimming shortened V by 6 bases and J by 5 bases, and 13 bases separated the two germline ends. The germline gives CDR1 LNHDA, CDR2 SQIVND (reference sequence). The CDR3 spans 13 residues. The CDR3: CASRRGRDTEAFF. As DNA, the CDR3 is TGTGCCAGTAGGAGGGGCAGGGATACTGAAGCTTTCTTT.

Only one count was recorded for this clone. The V gene is TRBV6-1, the J gene TRBJ2-5; 12 positions match TRBD1. Germline assignment: CDR1 MNHNS and CDR2 SASEGT. This CDR3 has 16 residues. V trimming: 2 bases; J trimming: 5 bases; junction bases outside the gene matches: 6. The CDR3 region is CASSEPGTGGEETQYF. The CDR3 nucleotides are TGTGCCAGCAGTGAACCCGGGACAGGGGGCGAGGAGACCCAGTACTTC.

The chain carries TRBV6-1 and TRBJ2-5; tentatively, D is TRBD2 (6 bases). V lost 10 bases, J lost 5 bases, and 14 bases lay in between. The CDR3 length is 12 residues. Germline V CDR1 and CDR2: MNHNS, SASEGT. The CDR3 sequence is CATSLAWETQYF. CDR3 sequence (DNA): TGTGCCACCTCACTAGCCTGGGAGACCCAGTACTTC.

This chain's CDR3 is CASSPGQDHNYGYTF. The CDR3, as DNA: TGCGCCAGCAGCCCCGGCCAAGACCATAACTATGGCTACACCTTC. V usage is TRBV4-3 and J usage is TRBJ1-2; no definite D call. V lost 4 bases to trimming and J lost 1 base, with 13 bases between them. CDR3 length: 15 amino acids. Germline V gene sequence: CDR1 LGHNA, CDR2 YSLEER.

The chain employs TRBV5-1 and TRBJ1-6, with D tentatively TRBD1 (5 bases). CDR1 SGHRS and CDR2 YFSETQ come from the germline V gene. The CDR3 has 16 residues. V gave up 2 bases and J gave up 8 bases, with 17 bases separating them. The CDR3 nucleotides read TGCGCCAGCAGCTTTCGACTTCAGGGAGGGGATTCACCCCTCCACTTT. This gives the protein CASSFRLQGGDSPLHF.

This clone was counted between two and nine times. V is TRBV6-5 and J is TRBJ2-3, with TRBD2 as a possible D gene (5 bases). Trimming left V 10 bases short and J 2 bases short, with 19 bases between. The CDR3 runs 15 residues. The germline V gene has CDR1 MNHEY and CDR2 SVGAGI. CDR3 protein: CAIPGSGPHTDTQYF. CDR3 bases: TGTGCCATCCCCGGCAGCGGACCTCACACAGATACGCAGTATTTT.

V and J are TRBV7-3 and TRBJ2-7; TRBD1 aligns across 9 bases. The CDR3 is 14 amino acids. V trimming: 6 bases; J trimming: 3 bases; junction bases outside the gene matches: 6. Germline-derived CDR1 and CDR2 are SGHTA and FQGTGA. The CDR3 DNA sequence: TGTGCCAGCAGTTTTGACAGGGGGGACTACGAGCAGTACTTC. As protein: CASSFDRGDYEQYF.

J is TRBJ2-7 and V is TRBV5-3; 15 bases align to TRBD2. TRBV5-3 is recorded as an ORF, its role being uncertain. J gave up 1 base and V 0 bases, and 5 bases lay outside the gene matches. The CDR3 totals 18 residues. The CDR3 here is CARSLERTSGRESYEQYF. CDR3 nucleotides: TGTGCCAGAAGCTTGGAGAGGACTAGCGGGAGGGAGTCCTACGAGCAGTACTTC.

This rearrangement joins TRBV5-1 to TRBJ2-7; 11 bases fit TRBD2. Losses at the gene ends were 0 bases for V and 5 bases for J; bases not matched to a gene: 13. The CDR3 is 18 residues long. CDR1 and CDR2 (germline): SGHRS, YFSETQ. The CDR3 sequence: CASSLVRSEASGRNEQYF. In DNA form, the CDR3 reads TGCGCCAGCAGCTTGGTTCGGAGTGAGGCTAGCGGGAGGAACGAGCAGTACTTC.